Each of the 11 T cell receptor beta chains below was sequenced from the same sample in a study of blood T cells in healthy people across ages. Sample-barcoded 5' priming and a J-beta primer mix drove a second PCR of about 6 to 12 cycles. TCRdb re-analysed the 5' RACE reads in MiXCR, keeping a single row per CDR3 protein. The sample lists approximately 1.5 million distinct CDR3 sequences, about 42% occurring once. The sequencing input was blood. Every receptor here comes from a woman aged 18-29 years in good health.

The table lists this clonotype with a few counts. The CDR3 is CASSQDWLHSGANVLTF. In nucleotides, the CDR3 is TGTGCCAGCAGCCAAGATTGGCTCCACTCTGGGGCCAACGTCCTGACTTTC. The V and J genes are TRBV14 and TRBJ2-6; D gene uncertain. V gave up 0 bases and J gave up 0 bases, with 9 bases separating them. Germline V gives CDR1 SGHDN, CDR2 FVKESK. This CDR3 is 17 amino acids long.

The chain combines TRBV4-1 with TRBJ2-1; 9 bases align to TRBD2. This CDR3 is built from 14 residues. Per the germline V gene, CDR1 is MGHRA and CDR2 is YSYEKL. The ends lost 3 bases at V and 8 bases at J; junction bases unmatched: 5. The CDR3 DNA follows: TGCGCCAGCAGCCACCATAGCGGGGGCTATGAGCAGTTCTTC. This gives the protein CASSHHSGGYEQFF.

The CDR3 nucleotides read TGCAGTGCTAGATCCTATAGGGACAGGGGCTTCGATAATTCACCCCTCCACTTT. Translated: CSARSYRDRGFDNSPLHF. The chain couples TRBV20-1 to TRBJ1-6; 10 nucleotides match TRBD1. This CDR3 comprises 18 residues. V dropped 2 bases and J dropped 5; count of bases not matched to a gene: 12. CDR1 is DFQATT, CDR2 SNEGSKA, per germline (reference sequence).

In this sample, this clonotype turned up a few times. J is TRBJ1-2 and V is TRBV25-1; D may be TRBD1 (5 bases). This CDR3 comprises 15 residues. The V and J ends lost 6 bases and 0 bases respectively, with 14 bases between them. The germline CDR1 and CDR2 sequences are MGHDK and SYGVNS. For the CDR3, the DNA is TGTGCCAGCAGGGGTCTGGCAGGGACTAACTATGGCTACACCTTC. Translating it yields CASRGLAGTNYGYTF.

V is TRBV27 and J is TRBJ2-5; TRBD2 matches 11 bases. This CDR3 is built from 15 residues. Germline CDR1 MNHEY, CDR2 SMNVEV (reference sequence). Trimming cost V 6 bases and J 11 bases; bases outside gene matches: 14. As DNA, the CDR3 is TGTGCCAGCAGGCCCTCCACTAGCGGGGGAAATGAGCAGTACTTC. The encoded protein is CASRPSTSGGNEQYF.

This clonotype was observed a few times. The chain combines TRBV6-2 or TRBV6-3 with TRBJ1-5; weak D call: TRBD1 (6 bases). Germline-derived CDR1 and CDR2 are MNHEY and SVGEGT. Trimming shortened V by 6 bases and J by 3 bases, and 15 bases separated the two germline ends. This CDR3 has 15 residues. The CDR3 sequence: CASSLDRGANQPQHF. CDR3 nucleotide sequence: TGTGCCAGCAGCCTCGATCGGGGGGCCAATCAGCCCCAGCATTTT.

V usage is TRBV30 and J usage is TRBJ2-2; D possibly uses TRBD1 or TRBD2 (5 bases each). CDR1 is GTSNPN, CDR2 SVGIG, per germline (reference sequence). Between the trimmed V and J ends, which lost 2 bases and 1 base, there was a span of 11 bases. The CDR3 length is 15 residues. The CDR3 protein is CAWSPGTVNTGELFF. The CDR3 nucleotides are TGTGCCTGGAGTCCGGGGACCGTGAACACCGGGGAGCTGTTTTTT.

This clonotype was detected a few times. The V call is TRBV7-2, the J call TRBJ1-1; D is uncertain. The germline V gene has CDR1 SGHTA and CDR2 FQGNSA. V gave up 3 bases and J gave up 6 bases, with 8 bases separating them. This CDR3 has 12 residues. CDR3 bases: TGTGCCAGCAGCTTCGTGAGCGCTGAAGCTTTCTTT. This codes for CASSFVSAEAFF.

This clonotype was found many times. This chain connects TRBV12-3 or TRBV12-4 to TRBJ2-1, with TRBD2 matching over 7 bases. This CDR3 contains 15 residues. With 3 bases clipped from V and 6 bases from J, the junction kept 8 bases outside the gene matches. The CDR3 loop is CASSFLRAGTNEQFF. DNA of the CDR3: TGTGCCAGCAGTTTTTTGAGAGCGGGGACCAATGAGCAGTTCTTC.

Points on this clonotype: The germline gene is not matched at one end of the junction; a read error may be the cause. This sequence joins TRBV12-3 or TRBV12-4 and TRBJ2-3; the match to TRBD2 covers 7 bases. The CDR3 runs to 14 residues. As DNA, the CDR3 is TGTGCCCGCAGTTTCGGCGGGAGCGGTGATACGCAGTATTTT. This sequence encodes CARSFGGSGDTQYF.

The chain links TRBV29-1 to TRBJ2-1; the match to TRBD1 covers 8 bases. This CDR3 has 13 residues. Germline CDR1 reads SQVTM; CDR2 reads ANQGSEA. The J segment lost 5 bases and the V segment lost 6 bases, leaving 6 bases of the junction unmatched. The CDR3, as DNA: TGCAGCGTCCAGGGGGCGGGTCACAATGAGCAGTTCTTC. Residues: CSVQGAGHNEQFF.